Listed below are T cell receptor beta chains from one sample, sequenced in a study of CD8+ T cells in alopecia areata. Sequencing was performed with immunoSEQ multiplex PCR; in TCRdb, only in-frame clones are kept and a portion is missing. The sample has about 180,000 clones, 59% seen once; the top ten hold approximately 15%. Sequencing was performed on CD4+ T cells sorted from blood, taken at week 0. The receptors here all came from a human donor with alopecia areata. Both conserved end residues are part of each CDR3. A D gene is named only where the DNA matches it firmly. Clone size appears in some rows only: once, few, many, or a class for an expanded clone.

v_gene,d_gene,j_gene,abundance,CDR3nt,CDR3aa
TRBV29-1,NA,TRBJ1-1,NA,TGCAGCGTTGAGGGACAACCTTGGTGGACCACTGAAGCTTTCTTT,CSVEGQPWWTTEAFF
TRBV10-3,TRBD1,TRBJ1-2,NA,TGTGCCATCAGGAGGACAGGGAACGACTATGGCTACACCTTC,CAIRRTGNDYGYTF
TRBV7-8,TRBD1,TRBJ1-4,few,TGTGCCAGCAGCCTCACTCCGGGACAGGGGGGGGAAAAACTGTTTTTT,CASSLTPGQGGEKLFF
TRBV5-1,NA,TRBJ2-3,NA,TGCGCCAGCAGCACGGAGTTCACAGATACGCAGTATTTT,CASSTEFTDTQYF
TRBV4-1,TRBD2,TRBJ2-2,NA,TGCGCCAGCAGCCAAATAGGACTAGCGGGGGGCAGGACCGGGGAGCTGTTTTTT,CASSQIGLAGGRTGELFF
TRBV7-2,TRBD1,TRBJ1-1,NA,TGTGCCAGCAGCTTAGCCCGGGACAGCCGGCAGGGTGAAGCTTTCTTT,CASSLARDSRQGEAFF
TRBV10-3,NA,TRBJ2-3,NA,TGTGCCATCAGTGAGTCGACTCCGACAGATACGCAGTATTTT,CAISESTPTDTQYF
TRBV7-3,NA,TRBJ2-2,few,TGTGCCAGCAGCTTAACTGACAGCGGGGAGCTGTTTTTT,CASSLTDSGELFF
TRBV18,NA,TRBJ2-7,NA,TGTGCCAGCTCCCTACAGGGTTACGAGCAGTACTTC,CASSLQGYEQYF
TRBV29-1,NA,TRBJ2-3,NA,TGCAGCGTTAGGGCCCGGTCCCCTACAGATACGCAGTATTTT,CSVRARSPTDTQYF
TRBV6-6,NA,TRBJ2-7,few,TGTGCCAGCAGTTCAGCCTCGTCCGGCTCCTACGAGCAGTACTTC,CASSSASSGSYEQYF
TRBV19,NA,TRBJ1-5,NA,TGTGCCAGTACCCCAGGAGGGGGGAAAAATCAGCCCCAGCATTTT,CASTPGGGKNQPQHF
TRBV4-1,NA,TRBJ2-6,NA,TGCGCCAGCAGCCAAGTGGCTGGGGCCAACGTCCTGACTTTC,CASSQVAGANVLTF
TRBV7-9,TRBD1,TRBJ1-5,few,TGTGCCAGCAGACGTTCAGGGGGCAGATTTAGCAGCAATCAGCCCCAGCATTTT,CASRRSGGRFSSNQPQHF
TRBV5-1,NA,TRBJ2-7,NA,TGCGCCAGCAGCTTGGACAGATCCTACGAGCAGTACTTC,CASSLDRSYEQYF
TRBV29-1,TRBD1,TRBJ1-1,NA,TGCAGCGTTGTTAAGGACAGGGTAGGCACTGAAGCTTTCTTT,CSVVKDRVGTEAFF
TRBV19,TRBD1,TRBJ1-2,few,TGTGCCGGAAAACCGACAGGGACGGATGGCTACACCTTC,CAGKPTGTDGYTF
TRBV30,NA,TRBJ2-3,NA,TGTGCCTGGAGTGTTTCCAGCGGGACAGATACGCAGTATTTT,CAWSVSSGTDTQYF
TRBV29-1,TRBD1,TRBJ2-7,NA,TGCAGCGGGACAGACAGGGCCACCTACGAGCAGTACTTC,CSGTDRATYEQYF
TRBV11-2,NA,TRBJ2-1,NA,TGTGCCAGCAGCGACTATAGACAGGACCTCAATGAGCAGTTCTTC,CASSDYRQDLNEQFF
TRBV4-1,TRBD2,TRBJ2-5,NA,TGCGCCAGCAGCAAGGGGGGTAGCGGGGTAGAGACCCAGTACTTC,CASSKGGSGVETQYF
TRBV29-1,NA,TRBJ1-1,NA,TGCAGCGTGAGGACTGCGGCTGAAGCTTTCTTT,CSVRTAAEAFF
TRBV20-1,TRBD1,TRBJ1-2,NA,TGCAGTCTGGACAGGGGAGAGGGCTACACCTTC,CSLDRGEGYTF
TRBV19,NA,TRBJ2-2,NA,TGTGCCAGTAGGGCAAATACTCTAGCGAGCACCGGGGAGCTGTTTTTT,CASRANTLASTGELFF
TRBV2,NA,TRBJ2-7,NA,TGTGCCAGCAGTGTCGTTCTTCCCTACGAGCAGTACTTC,CASSVVLPYEQYF
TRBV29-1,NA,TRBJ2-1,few,TGCAGCTTTAATACCGGGATCCACAATGAGCAGTTCTTC,CSFNTGIHNEQFF